This T cell receptor (beta chain) was documented in a study of T cell responses to AZD1222 COVID-19 vaccine. The data were produced by immunoSEQ multiplex PCR, yet TCRdb's version contains in-frame clones alone and is incomplete. In the table there are some 190,000 clones, around 90% of which are singletons. Study-wide results and limits: It should be noted that donors were predominantly white British and more often female, and clonal diversity was possibly underestimated.

In the case of this clone: Its antigen is currently unknown.

The sequence derives from an adult who received the AZD1222 COVID-19 vaccine. The material sequenced was peripheral blood, taken 28 days after the second AZD1222 dose.

The CDR3 DNA follows: TGTGCCAGCAGTTCGACAGGGTGGGGCGAAAAACTGTTTTTT. The encoded protein is CASSSTGWGEKLFF. This chain connects TRBV27 to TRBJ1-4; 7 bases align to TRBD1. With 4 bases clipped from V and 8 bases from J, the junction kept 7 bases outside the gene matches. In germline, CDR1 is MNHEY, CDR2 SMNVEV (reference sequence). The CDR3 covers 14 residues. Combining the CDR3 with reference TRBV27 and TRBJ1-4 gives the whole variable domain EAQVTQNPRYLITVTGKKLTVTCSQNMNHEYMSWYRQDPGLGLRQIYYSMNVEVTDKGDVPEGYKVSRKEKRNFPLILESPSPNQTSLYFCASSSTGWGEKLFFGSGTQLSVL.